What follows are 12 T cell receptor beta chains derived from one specimen sequenced in a study of T cell repertoires in cytomegalovirus infection. TCRdb itself ran the reads through MiXCR, one entry per CDR3 protein. The profile covers tens of thousands of distinct CDR3 sequences, with about 48% appearing a single time and 90% taken by the ten largest. These receptors' targets are unknown. The source was CD8+ T cells from cultured PBMCs, collected from culture after CMV antigen stimulation. The receptors come from a human donor in good health (CMV status not recorded). Some clones in this sample may be carry-over from other donors' samples.

The rearrangement joins TRBV28 to TRBJ1-2, with D unresolved. CDR3 length equals 14 residues. V lost 7 bases and J 6 bases, leaving 18 bases between the germline ends. CDR1 MDHEN and CDR2 SYDVKM come from the germline V gene. In DNA, the CDR3 is TGTGCCAGCACTCAAAGGGTACTAATTGATGGCTACACCTTC. This encodes CASTQRVLIDGYTF.

The chain employs TRBV7-6 and TRBJ1-1; weak D call: TRBD1 (5 bases). Germline loops: CDR1 SGHVS, CDR2 FNYEAQ. Trimming took off 10 bases at V and 1 base at J, with 16 bases between the two ends. The CDR3 has 14 residues. CDR3 bases: TGTGCCACCAACGGGGGGGTCACGAACACTGAAGCTTTCTTT. Residues: CATNGGVTNTEAFF. The complete variable domain, with remaining parts taken from reference TRBV7-6 and TRBJ1-1, reads GAGVSQSPRYKVTKRGQDVALRCDPISGHVSLYWYRQALGQGPEFLTYFNYEAQQDKSGLPNDRFSAERPEGSISTLTIQRTEQRDSAMYRCATNGGVTNTEAFFGQGTRLTVV.

The chain joins TRBV7-8 to TRBJ2-1; D possibly corresponds to TRBD2 (5 bases). V was cut by 2 bases and J by 0 bases, with 17 bases left in between. The V gene's germline CDR1 is SGHVS and CDR2 FQNEAQ. The CDR3 loop spans 18 amino acids. CDR3 protein: CASSLKAVASSSYNEQFF. CDR3 DNA sequence: TGTGCCAGCAGCTTAAAGGCCGTAGCGTCGAGCTCCTACAATGAGCAGTTCTTC. Looking up the rest from reference TRBV7-8 and TRBJ2-1 gives the full variable domain: GAGVSQSPRYKVAKRGQDVALRCDPISGHVSLFWYQQALGQGPEFLTYFQNEAQLDKSGLPSDRFFAERPEGSVSTLKIQRTQQEDSAVYLCASSLKAVASSSYNEQFFGPGTRLTVL.

V usage is TRBV6-6 and J usage is TRBJ1-6; D is unclear. V dropped 0 bases and J dropped 6 bases, with 9 bases sitting between them. CDR3 length: 15 amino acids. Germline V lookup: CDR1 MNHNY, CDR2 SVGAGI (reference sequence). The CDR3 DNA follows: TGTGCCAGCAGTTACTCGGAGGGTTTTAATTCACCCCTCCACTTT. Amino acid sequence: CASSYSEGFNSPLHF.

The chain recombines TRBV7-2 with TRBJ2-7; D gene unclear. The V and J ends lost 5 bases and 3 bases respectively, with 8 bases between them. The CDR3 is 12 residues long. Germline lookup yields CDR1 SGHTA and CDR2 FQGNSA. This CDR3 is CASSPEGYEQYF. CDR3 nucleotide sequence: TGTGCCAGCAGCCCAGAAGGCTACGAGCAGTACTTC.

In this sample, this clonotype turned up a few times. The rearrangement joins TRBV6-5 to TRBJ1-3; D is perhaps TRBD1 (5 bases). CDR3 length: 14 amino acids. V was shortened by 6 bases and J by 8 bases, with 17 bases between the two germline ends. CDR1 and CDR2 (germline): MNHEY, SVGAGI. DNA for the CDR3: TGTGCCAGCAGCCTATCCCATGGGGCGGACACCATATATTTT. Protein sequence: CASSLSHGADTIYF.

Details on this clonotype: At one end, the junction sequence differs from germline, possibly due to a read error. This chain connects TRBV7-2 to TRBJ1-3; no clear D. Germline V gene data show CDR1 as SGHTA and CDR2 as FQGNSA. This CDR3 has 12 amino acids. CDR3 region: CASSLLVNTMYF. DNA for the CDR3: TGTGCCAGCAGCTTGTTGGTAAACACCATGTACTTT. The full variable domain, its missing parts supplied by reference TRBV7-2 and TRBJ1-3, is GAGVSQSPSNKVTEKGKDVELRCDPISGHTALYWYRQSLGQGLEFLIYFQGNSAPDKSGLPSDRFSAERTGGSVSTLTIQRTQQEDSAVYLCASSLLVNTMYFGEGSWLTVV.

This clonotype was counted a few times. The chain carries TRBV6-6 and TRBJ1-5; D remains unclear. Germline CDR1 MNHNY, CDR2 SVGAGI (reference sequence). The CDR3 runs 13 residues. V was cut by 8 bases and J by 3 bases, with 11 bases left in between. The CDR3 DNA sequence: TGTGCCAGCGGTTTGGGTTTCAATCAGCCCCAGCATTTT. Translating gives CASGLGFNQPQHF.

This clonotype has more than one count but fewer than ten. J is TRBJ2-1 and V is TRBV7-8; TRBD2 aligns across 16 bases. V shed 5 bases, J shed 2 bases, and the junction held 3 bases outside the gene matches. The CDR3 runs to 17 residues. The germline V gene has CDR1 SGHVS and CDR2 FQNEAQ. CDR3 sequence: CASSKGLAGGPYNEQFF. In nucleotides, the CDR3 is TGTGCCAGCAGCAAGGGACTAGCGGGGGGGCCCTACAATGAGCAGTTCTTC.

This sequence joins TRBV20-1 and TRBJ2-2; no firm D call. CDR3 length: 14 residues. The V gene lost 1 base and the J gene lost 5 bases, with 11 bases spanning the gap. From germline, CDR1 is DFQATT and CDR2 SNEGSKA (reference sequence). Written as DNA, the CDR3 is TGCAGTGCTAGAGCCACGTCCGGGACCGGGGAGCTGTTTTTT. Translated, it gives CSARATSGTGELFF.

Ten or more counts support this clonotype. The chain is built from TRBV7-2 and TRBJ2-7, with 11 nucleotides matching TRBD2. CDR3 length: 17 amino acids. CDR1 and CDR2 (germline): SGHTA, FQGNSA. The trim removed 0 bases at V and 0 bases at J, leaving 4 bases unmatched. In DNA form, the CDR3 reads TGTGCCAGCAGCTTAGCGGGGACTAGCGGCTACTCCTACGAGCAGTACTTC. It is translated as CASSLAGTSGYSYEQYF. Together with reference TRBV7-2 and TRBJ2-7, the CDR3 gives the full variable domain: GAGVSQSPSNKVTEKGKDVELRCDPISGHTALYWYRQSLGQGLEFLIYFQGNSAPDKSGLPSDRFSAERTGGSVSTLTIQRTQQEDSAVYLCASSLAGTSGYSYEQYFGPGTRLTVT.

This chain links TRBV6-1 with TRBJ1-3; D remains ambiguous. Germline assignment: CDR1 MNHNS and CDR2 SASEGT. The V end lost 6 bases, the J end lost 0 bases, and 12 bases lay between the germline ends. The CDR3 is 15 residues long. The CDR3: CASRIRSSSGNTIYF. The CDR3 DNA is TGTGCCAGCAGGATCAGGTCAAGCTCTGGAAACACCATATATTTT.